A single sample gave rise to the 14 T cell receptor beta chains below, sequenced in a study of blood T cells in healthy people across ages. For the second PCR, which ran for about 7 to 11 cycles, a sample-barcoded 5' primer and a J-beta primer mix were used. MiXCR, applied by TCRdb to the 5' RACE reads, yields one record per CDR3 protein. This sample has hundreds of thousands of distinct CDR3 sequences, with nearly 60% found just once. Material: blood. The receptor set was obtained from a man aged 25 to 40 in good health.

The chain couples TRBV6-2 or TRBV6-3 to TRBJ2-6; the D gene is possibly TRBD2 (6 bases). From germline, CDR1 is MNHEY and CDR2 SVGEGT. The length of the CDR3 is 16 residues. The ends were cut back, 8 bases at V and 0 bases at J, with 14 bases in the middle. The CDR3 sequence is CASGGSLLSGANVLTF. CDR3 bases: TGTGCCAGCGGGGGGTCCCTACTCTCTGGGGCCAACGTCCTGACTTTC.

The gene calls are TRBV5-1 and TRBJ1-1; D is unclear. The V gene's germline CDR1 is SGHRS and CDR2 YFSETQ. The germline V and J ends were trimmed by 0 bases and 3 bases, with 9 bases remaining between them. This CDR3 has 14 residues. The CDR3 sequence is CASSLVSADTEAFF. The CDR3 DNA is TGCGCCAGCAGCTTGGTCAGCGCGGACACTGAAGCTTTCTTT.

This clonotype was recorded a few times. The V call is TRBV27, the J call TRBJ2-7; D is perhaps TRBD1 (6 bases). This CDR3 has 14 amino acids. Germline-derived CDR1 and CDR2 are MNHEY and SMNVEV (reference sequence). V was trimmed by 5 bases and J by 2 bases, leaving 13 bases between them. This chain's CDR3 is CASSRAQGAYEQYF. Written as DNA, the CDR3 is TGTGCCAGCAGTAGGGCACAGGGAGCCTACGAGCAGTACTTC.

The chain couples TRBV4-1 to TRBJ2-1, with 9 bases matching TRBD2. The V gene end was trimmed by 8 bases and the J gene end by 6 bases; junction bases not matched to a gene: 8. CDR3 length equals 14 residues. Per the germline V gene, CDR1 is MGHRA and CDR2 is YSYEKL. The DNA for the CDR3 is TGCGCCAGCGCCATGCTAGCGGGAACCAATGAGCAGTTCTTC. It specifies CASAMLAGTNEQFF.

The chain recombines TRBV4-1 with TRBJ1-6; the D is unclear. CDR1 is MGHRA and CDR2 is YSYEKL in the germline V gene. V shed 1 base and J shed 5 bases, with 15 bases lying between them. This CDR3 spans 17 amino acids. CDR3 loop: CASSQGEGGRHNSPLHF. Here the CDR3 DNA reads TGCGCCAGCAGCCAAGGGGAGGGCGGGCGTCATAATTCACCCCTCCACTTT.

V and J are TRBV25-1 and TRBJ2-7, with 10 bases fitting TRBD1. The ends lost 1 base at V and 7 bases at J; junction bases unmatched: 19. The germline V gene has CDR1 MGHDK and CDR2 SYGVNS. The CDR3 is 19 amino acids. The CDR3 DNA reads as TGTGCCAGCAGTGAATTTTTTTCTTACGGGACAGGGGATTCGGGGGAGCAGTACTTC. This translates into CASSEFFSYGTGDSGEQYF.

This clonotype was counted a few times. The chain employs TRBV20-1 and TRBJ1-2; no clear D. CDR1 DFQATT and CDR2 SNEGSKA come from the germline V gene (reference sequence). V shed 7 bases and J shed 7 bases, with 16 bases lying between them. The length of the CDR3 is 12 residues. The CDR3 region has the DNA TGCAGTGTAGGAGGTGAAAGGAGTGGCTACACCTTC. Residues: CSVGGERSGYTF.

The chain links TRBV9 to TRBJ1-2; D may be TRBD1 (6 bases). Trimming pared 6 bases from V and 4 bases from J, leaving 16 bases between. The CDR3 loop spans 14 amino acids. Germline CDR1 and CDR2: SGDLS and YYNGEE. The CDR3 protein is CASTTGKGLYGYTF. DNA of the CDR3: TGTGCCAGCACTACAGGGAAGGGACTCTATGGCTACACCTTC.

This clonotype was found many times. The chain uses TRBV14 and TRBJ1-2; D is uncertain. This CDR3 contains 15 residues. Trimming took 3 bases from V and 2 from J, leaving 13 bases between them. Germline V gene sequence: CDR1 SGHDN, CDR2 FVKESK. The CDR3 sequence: CASSHSTPLNYGYTF. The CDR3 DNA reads TGTGCCAGCAGCCATTCGACCCCCCTAAACTATGGCTACACCTTC.

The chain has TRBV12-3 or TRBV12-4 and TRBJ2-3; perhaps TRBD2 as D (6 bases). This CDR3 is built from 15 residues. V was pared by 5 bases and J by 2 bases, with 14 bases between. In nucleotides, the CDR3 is TGTGCCAGCAGTCGTGCGGGACTTTACACAGATACGCAGTATTTT. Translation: CASSRAGLYTDTQYF.

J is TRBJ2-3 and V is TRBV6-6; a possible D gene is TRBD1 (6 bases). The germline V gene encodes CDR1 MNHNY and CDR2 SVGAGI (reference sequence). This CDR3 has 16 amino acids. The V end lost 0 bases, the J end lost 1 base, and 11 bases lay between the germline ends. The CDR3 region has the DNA TGTGCCAGCAGTTACTCGAGGGGGTACGGCACAGATACGCAGTATTTT. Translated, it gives CASSYSRGYGTDTQYF.

CDR3 nucleotides: TGCAGTGCCTCCCCCGGGACTAGCGGGAGTCGGTACAATGAGCAGTTCTTC. Its translation: CSASPGTSGSRYNEQFF. The chain employs TRBV20-1 and TRBJ2-1; TRBD2 aligns across 14 bases. Germline CDR1 and CDR2: DFQATT and SNEGSKA (reference sequence). V lost 6 bases to trimming and J lost 4 bases; unmatched junction nucleotides: 11. The CDR3 has 17 amino acids.

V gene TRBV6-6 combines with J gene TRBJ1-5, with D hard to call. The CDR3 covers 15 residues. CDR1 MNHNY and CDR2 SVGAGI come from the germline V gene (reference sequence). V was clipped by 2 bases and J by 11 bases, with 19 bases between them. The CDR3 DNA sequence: TGTGCCAGCAGTTACGTTGGCGGGGTGAACTGGGCCCAGCATTTT. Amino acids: CASSYVGGVNWAQHF.

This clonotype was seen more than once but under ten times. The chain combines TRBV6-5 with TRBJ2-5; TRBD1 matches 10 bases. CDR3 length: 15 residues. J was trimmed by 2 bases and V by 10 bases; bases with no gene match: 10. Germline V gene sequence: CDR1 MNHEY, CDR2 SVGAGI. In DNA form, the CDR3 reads TGTGCCACCCTTCGGGGACAGGGGCTTCAAGAGACCCAGTACTTC. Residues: CATLRGQGLQETQYF.